This T cell receptor (beta chain) was identified during a study of blood T cell repertoires in COVID-19. This clone was counted once. Assay: immunoSEQ multiplex PCR; the TCRdb copy retains only in-frame clones and omits some. This sample has fewer than 140,000 clones, with roughly 80% found just once. Per germline, CDR1 SGDLS and CDR2 YYNGEE. The CDR3 contains 19 residues. After removal of 0 bases from V and 3 bases from J, the junction contained 10 bases not matched to a gene. The sequencing sample was made of peripheral blood. This sequence joins TRBV9 and TRBJ2-2, with TRBD2 identical over 11 bases. This clonotype originated in an older woman with acute or convalescent COVID-19. CDR3 coding DNA: TGTGCCAGCAGCGTAGATCCCTACACTAGCGGGAGACACACCGGGGAGCTGTTTTTT. As protein: CASSVDPYTSGRHTGELFF.